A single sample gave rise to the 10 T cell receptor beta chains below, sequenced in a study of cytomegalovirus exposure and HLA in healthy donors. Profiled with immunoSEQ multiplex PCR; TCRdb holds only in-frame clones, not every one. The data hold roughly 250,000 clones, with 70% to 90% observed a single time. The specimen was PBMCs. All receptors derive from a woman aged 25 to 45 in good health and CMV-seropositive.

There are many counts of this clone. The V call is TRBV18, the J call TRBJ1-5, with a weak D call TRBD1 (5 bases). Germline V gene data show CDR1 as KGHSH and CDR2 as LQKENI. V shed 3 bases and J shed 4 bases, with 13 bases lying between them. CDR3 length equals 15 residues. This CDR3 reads CASSPSSGINQPQHF. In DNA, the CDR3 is TGTGCCAGCTCACCTTCGTCAGGGATTAATCAGCCCCAGCATTTT. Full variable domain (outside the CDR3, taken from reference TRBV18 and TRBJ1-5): NAGVMQNPRHLVRRRGQEARLRCSPMKGHSHVYWYRQLPEEGLKFMVYLQKENIIDESGMPKERFSAEFPKEGPSILRIQQVVRGDSAAYFCASSPSSGINQPQHFGDGTRLSIL.

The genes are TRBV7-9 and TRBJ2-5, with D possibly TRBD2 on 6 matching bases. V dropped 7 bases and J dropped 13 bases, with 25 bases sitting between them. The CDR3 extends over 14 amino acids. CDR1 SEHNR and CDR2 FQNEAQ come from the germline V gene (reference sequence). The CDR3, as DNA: TGTGCCAGCAACGGGGGACGTTCGCTAGACGACCGGTACTTC. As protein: CASNGGRSLDDRYF.

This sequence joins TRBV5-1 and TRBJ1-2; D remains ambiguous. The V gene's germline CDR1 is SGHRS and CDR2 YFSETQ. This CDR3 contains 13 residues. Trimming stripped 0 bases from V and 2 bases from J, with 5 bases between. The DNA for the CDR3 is TGCGCCAGCAGCTTGGACAGCAACTATGGCTACACCTTC. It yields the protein CASSLDSNYGYTF.

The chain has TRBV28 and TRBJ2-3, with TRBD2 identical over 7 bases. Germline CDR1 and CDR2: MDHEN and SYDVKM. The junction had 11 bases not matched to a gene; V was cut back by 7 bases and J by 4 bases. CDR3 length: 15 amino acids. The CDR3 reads CASTPGTNKPDTQYF. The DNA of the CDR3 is TGTGCCAGCACCCCCGGGACTAACAAACCAGATACGCAGTATTTT.

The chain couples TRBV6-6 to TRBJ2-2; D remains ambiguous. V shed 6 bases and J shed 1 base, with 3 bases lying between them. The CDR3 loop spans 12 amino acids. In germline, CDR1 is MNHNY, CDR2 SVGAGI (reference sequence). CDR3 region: CASSKNTGELFF. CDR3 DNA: TGTGCCAGCAGCAAGAACACCGGGGAGCTGTTTTTT.

CDR3 sequence (DNA): TGTGCCAGCAAACTAGCGGGGTGGGGAGAGACCCAGTACTTC. Its translation: CASKLAGWGETQYF. This chain joins TRBV2 and TRBJ2-5, with 10 bases aligning to TRBD2. The CDR3 is made up of 14 amino acids. The germline CDR1 and CDR2 sequences are SNHLY and FYNNEI. Losses at the gene ends were 7 bases for V and 4 bases for J; bases not matched to a gene: 6.

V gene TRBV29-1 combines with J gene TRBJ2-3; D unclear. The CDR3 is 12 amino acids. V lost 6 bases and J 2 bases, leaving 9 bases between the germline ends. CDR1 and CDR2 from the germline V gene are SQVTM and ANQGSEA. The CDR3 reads CSVRLLTDTQYF. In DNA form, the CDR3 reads TGCAGCGTGAGGTTACTCACAGATACGCAGTATTTT.

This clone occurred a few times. Here the CDR3 DNA reads TGTGCCTGGACCCGACTAGCGGGAGGGCTGGTTACGCAGTATTTT. This sequence encodes CAWTRLAGGLVTQYF. The chain recombines TRBV30 with TRBJ2-3, with 14 nucleotides matching TRBD2. This CDR3 is built from 15 residues. CDR1 GTSNPN and CDR2 SVGIG come from the germline V gene (reference sequence). The J segment lost 8 bases and the V segment lost 4 bases, leaving 8 bases of the junction unmatched.

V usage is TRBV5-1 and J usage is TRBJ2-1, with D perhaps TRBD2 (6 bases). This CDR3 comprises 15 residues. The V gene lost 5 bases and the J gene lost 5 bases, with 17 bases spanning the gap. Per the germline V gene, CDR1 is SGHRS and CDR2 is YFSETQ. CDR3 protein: CASSWGVGGNNEQFF. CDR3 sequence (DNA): TGCGCCAGCAGTTGGGGGGTCGGCGGGAACAATGAGCAGTTCTTC.

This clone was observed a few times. CDR3 coding DNA: TGTGCCAGCAGTGAAGGTAGCGGGAGGGCCGAGGGAGATACGCAGTATTTT. It encodes CASSEGSGRAEGDTQYF. This rearrangement joins TRBV2 to TRBJ2-3; the match to TRBD2 covers 11 bases. Germline V lookup: CDR1 SNHLY, CDR2 FYNNEI. The CDR3 length is 17 residues. Trimming took 1 base from V and 5 from J; bases not matched to a gene: 8.